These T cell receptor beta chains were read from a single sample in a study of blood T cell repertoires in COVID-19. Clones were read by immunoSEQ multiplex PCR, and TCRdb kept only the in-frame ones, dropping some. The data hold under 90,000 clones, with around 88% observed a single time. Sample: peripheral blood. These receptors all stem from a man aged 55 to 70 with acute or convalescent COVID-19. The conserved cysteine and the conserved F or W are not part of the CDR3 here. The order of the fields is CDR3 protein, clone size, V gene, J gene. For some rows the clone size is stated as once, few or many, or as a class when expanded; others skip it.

CDR3 protein: ASRSISGFYNSPLH
clone size: NA
V gene: TRBV27
J gene: TRBJ1-6

CDR3 protein: ASRTQGNEQF
clone size: NA
V gene: TRBV19
J gene: TRBJ2-1

CDR3 protein: ASSLLAGGNFDEQF
clone size: NA
V gene: TRBV7-2
J gene: TRBJ2-1

CDR3 protein: ASSPEGHWTAGQY
clone size: NA
V gene: TRBV18
J gene: TRBJ2-7

CDR3 protein: ASSLDPASVWAGYT
clone size: NA
V gene: TRBV5-5
J gene: TRBJ1-2

CDR3 protein: ASSHSGGNNEQF
clone size: NA
V gene: TRBV7-3
J gene: TRBJ2-1

CDR3 protein: ASSLAVGYYEQY
clone size: NA
V gene: TRBV5-1
J gene: TRBJ2-7

CDR3 protein: ASSRDASVNTGELF
clone size: NA
V gene: TRBV4-3
J gene: TRBJ2-2

CDR3 protein: ASSLVGSVEQF
clone size: NA
V gene: TRBV5-1
J gene: TRBJ2-1

CDR3 protein: ASSLGMSGQRNEKLF
clone size: NA
V gene: TRBV7-6
J gene: TRBJ1-4

CDR3 protein: ASSQDMRGGPTGELF
clone size: NA
V gene: TRBV3-1/TRBV3-2
J gene: TRBJ2-2

CDR3 protein: ASIPRADSVYGYT
clone size: once
V gene: TRBV28
J gene: TRBJ1-2

CDR3 protein: ASDRQGAYEQY
clone size: NA
V gene: TRBV2
J gene: TRBJ2-7

CDR3 protein: SVVQGSEAF
clone size: NA
V gene: TRBV29-1
J gene: TRBJ1-1

CDR3 protein: ASSLFRGSGNTIY
clone size: NA
V gene: TRBV7-2
J gene: TRBJ1-3

CDR3 protein: ASSEDRSYEQY
clone size: NA
V gene: TRBV18
J gene: TRBJ2-7

CDR3 protein: ASSFMDRAGPNEQF
clone size: once
V gene: TRBV11-1
J gene: TRBJ2-1

CDR3 protein: ATSRDRGSTEAF
clone size: NA
V gene: TRBV15
J gene: TRBJ1-1

CDR3 protein: ASSQRVPTWTSGNTGELF
clone size: NA
V gene: TRBV3-1/TRBV3-2
J gene: TRBJ2-2

CDR3 protein: ASSGRTVMNTEAF
clone size: NA
V gene: TRBV28
J gene: TRBJ1-1

CDR3 protein: ASSVSGGLQETQY
clone size: NA
V gene: TRBV9
J gene: TRBJ2-5

CDR3 protein: ASSYTPPDYEQY
clone size: few
V gene: TRBV6-7
J gene: TRBJ2-7

CDR3 protein: ASSIGTGTYNQPQH
clone size: NA
V gene: TRBV19
J gene: TRBJ1-5

CDR3 protein: ASSPGSSGGGYEQY
clone size: NA
V gene: TRBV6-2/TRBV6-3
J gene: TRBJ2-7

CDR3 protein: ASSTRGTDNSPLH
clone size: NA
V gene: TRBV7-3
J gene: TRBJ1-6

CDR3 protein: ASSQGGPNVLT
clone size: NA
V gene: TRBV14
J gene: TRBJ2-6

CDR3 protein: ASSYRVPREQF
clone size: NA
V gene: TRBV11-2
J gene: TRBJ2-1

CDR3 protein: ASSKEDKGEVNYGYT
clone size: once
V gene: TRBV21-1
J gene: TRBJ1-2

CDR3 protein: ASSVTGGLGTYEQY
clone size: NA
V gene: TRBV5-6
J gene: TRBJ2-7

CDR3 protein: ASSMSGGNEKLF
clone size: NA
V gene: TRBV5-1
J gene: TRBJ1-4

CDR3 protein: ATSGDRPNQPQH
clone size: NA
V gene: TRBV24-1
J gene: TRBJ1-5

CDR3 protein: ASSPGYGSRKTQY
clone size: NA
V gene: TRBV5-6
J gene: TRBJ2-5

CDR3 protein: ASSYRQGSSYNEQF
clone size: NA
V gene: TRBV6-2/TRBV6-3
J gene: TRBJ2-1

CDR3 protein: ASSLLTGELF
clone size: once
V gene: TRBV19
J gene: TRBJ2-2

CDR3 protein: ATSDFGQEETQY
clone size: NA
V gene: TRBV24-1
J gene: TRBJ2-5

CDR3 protein: ATGQVNTEAF
clone size: NA
V gene: TRBV30
J gene: TRBJ1-1

CDR3 protein: ATSAGGFGTDTQY
clone size: NA
V gene: TRBV24-1
J gene: TRBJ2-3

CDR3 protein: ASSDSSGGWETQY
clone size: NA
V gene: TRBV7-6
J gene: TRBJ2-5

CDR3 protein: ASSLQGSGANVLT
clone size: NA
V gene: TRBV6-2/TRBV6-3
J gene: TRBJ2-6

CDR3 protein: ASKRNGGRDTQY
clone size: NA
V gene: TRBV3-1/TRBV3-2
J gene: TRBJ2-3

CDR3 protein: ASSQGYNSPLH
clone size: NA
V gene: TRBV12-3/TRBV12-4
J gene: TRBJ1-6

CDR3 protein: ASSRGEGAYEKLF
clone size: once
V gene: TRBV14
J gene: TRBJ1-4

CDR3 protein: ASSGGQGYSPLH
clone size: NA
V gene: TRBV6-5
J gene: TRBJ1-6

CDR3 protein: ASSPSGTGAEEQY
clone size: NA
V gene: TRBV4-1
J gene: TRBJ2-7

CDR3 protein: ASNRLTGNSNYGYT
clone size: NA
V gene: TRBV14
J gene: TRBJ1-2

CDR3 protein: ASSFNLEQPQH
clone size: NA
V gene: TRBV5-8
J gene: TRBJ1-5

CDR3 protein: AFRGDGYT
clone size: NA
V gene: TRBV30
J gene: TRBJ1-2

CDR3 protein: ASSRNSQNTEAF
clone size: NA
V gene: TRBV5-4
J gene: TRBJ1-1

CDR3 protein: ASSPGPGTEAF
clone size: NA
V gene: TRBV5-4
J gene: TRBJ1-1

CDR3 protein: ASRGGPNTEAF
clone size: NA
V gene: TRBV19
J gene: TRBJ1-1

CDR3 protein: ASSPREKGQPQH
clone size: few
V gene: TRBV18
J gene: TRBJ1-5

CDR3 protein: ASSQYGDSGPYEQY
clone size: NA
V gene: TRBV3-1/TRBV3-2
J gene: TRBJ2-7

CDR3 protein: ASSYLQGAGNTIY
clone size: NA
V gene: TRBV6-5
J gene: TRBJ1-3

CDR3 protein: ASSPNGGTGTYNSPLH
clone size: NA
V gene: TRBV6-6
J gene: TRBJ1-6

CDR3 protein: ATSDPYTGELF
clone size: NA
V gene: TRBV24-1
J gene: TRBJ2-2